The table lists the clone carrying this TCR beta chain with a few counts. The CDR3 totals 15 residues. V dropped 6 bases and J dropped 0; count of bases not matched to a gene: 4. Germline assignment: CDR1 SGHDT and CDR2 YYEEEE. In the original analysis: By means of reference gene primer amplification, nucleated cell counts were estimated. Method: immunoSEQ multiplex PCR; TCRdb's copy keeps in-frame clones and lacks some. The V and J calls and the clone size are those of that table, but D and trimming were determined from the DNA. The data contain hundreds of thousands of clones, around nine tenths of them singletons. The data are from a study of blood T cell repertoires in COVID-19. Study as a whole: T cells, B-cell-depleted T cells, or PBMCs supplied cDNA or gDNA.

The sequence came from a woman aged 25 to 39 with acute or convalescent COVID-19. Sequenced input: peripheral blood. The chain combines TRBV5-6 with TRBJ2-7; 12 bases line up with TRBD2. The CDR3 DNA reads as TGTGCCAGCACCAGACTAGCGGGGGTCTCCTACGAGCAGTACTTC. The encoded protein is CASTRLAGVSYEQYF. The variable domain in full, with the rest retrieved from reference TRBV5-6 and TRBJ2-7, is DAGVTQSPTHLIKTRGQQVTLRCSPKSGHDTVSWYQQALGQGPQFIFQYYEEEERQRGNFPDRFSGHQFPNYSSELNVNALLLGDSALYLCASTRLAGVSYEQYFGPGTRLTVT.